This T cell receptor (beta chain) was captured in a study of cytomegalovirus exposure and HLA in healthy donors. V gave up 5 bases and J gave up 0 bases, with 19 bases separating them. This CDR3 comprises 17 residues. Germline assignment: CDR1 KGHSH and CDR2 LQKENI. About this clone itself: The antigen is undetermined.

Whole-study findings and limits: Most of the CMV-associated TCR beta chains (in a later analysis) appeared to be HLA-restricted.

PCR primers comprised 60 Vbeta and 13 Jbeta primers. Profiled with immunoSEQ multiplex PCR; TCRdb holds only in-frame clones, not every one. This repertoire shows about 130,000 clones, approximately 80% found once; its top ten account for 0.85% to 1.3%. This chain joins TRBV18 and TRBJ1-1, with D tentatively TRBD1 (6 bases). Sequencing was carried out using PBMCs. This clonotype was sampled from a human donor in good health. CDR3 sequence (DNA): TGTGCCAGCTCAGCGACTCAGGGGACCCTCATGAACACTGAAGCTTTCTTT. Amino acids: CASSATQGTLMNTEAFF.